A selection of T cell receptor beta chains follows, all from one sample in a study of T cells in tuberculosis. The method was immunoSEQ multiplex PCR; TCRdb's version includes in-frame clones alone and lacks a portion of them. The sample yields 20,000 to 25,000 clones, about 95% seen once. The material sequenced was PBMCs. Receptors were obtained from a donor under 30 with latent tuberculosis or without tuberculosis infection. Each CDR3 is given without its conserved first and last residue. The order of the fields is V gene, J gene, D gene, CDR3 protein. The D gene is left open where the match is weak.

V gene: TRBV2; J gene: TRBJ1-1; D gene: TRBD1; CDR3 protein: ASSVAGGTEAF
V gene: TRBV6-1; J gene: TRBJ1-5; D gene: -; CDR3 protein: ASSALQEGWGQPQH
V gene: TRBV27; J gene: TRBJ2-7; D gene: -; CDR3 protein: ASSPFDSNEQY
V gene: TRBV4-1; J gene: TRBJ1-2; D gene: -; CDR3 protein: ASSQGPEGVDGYT
V gene: TRBV19; J gene: TRBJ1-4; D gene: TRBD1; CDR3 protein: ASSKPGQGQEKLF
V gene: TRBV2; J gene: TRBJ1-2; D gene: -; CDR3 protein: ASSDDRFILYGYT
V gene: TRBV5-1; J gene: TRBJ2-3; D gene: TRBD1; CDR3 protein: ASSLDRGSTDTQY
V gene: TRBV5-1; J gene: TRBJ2-5; D gene: -; CDR3 protein: ASSLGPFQETQY
V gene: TRBV7-9; J gene: TRBJ1-1; D gene: -; CDR3 protein: ASSSDRMNTEAF
V gene: TRBV6-1; J gene: TRBJ2-1; D gene: TRBD2; CDR3 protein: ASSVREGGNEQF
V gene: TRBV4-1; J gene: TRBJ1-1; D gene: TRBD1; CDR3 protein: ASSQEEGANTEAF
V gene: TRBV30; J gene: TRBJ1-5; D gene: -; CDR3 protein: AWSPGHYSNQPQH
V gene: TRBV5-1; J gene: TRBJ1-3; D gene: TRBD1; CDR3 protein: ASSSTTGASGNTIY
V gene: TRBV30; J gene: TRBJ1-2; D gene: -; CDR3 protein: AWISWETYGYT
V gene: TRBV4-1; J gene: TRBJ1-1; D gene: -; CDR3 protein: ASSQGPGRVTEAF
V gene: TRBV4-1; J gene: TRBJ2-2; D gene: TRBD2; CDR3 protein: ASTRVLAGANTGELF
V gene: TRBV29-1; J gene: TRBJ1-1; D gene: -; CDR3 protein: SVAPMRNTEAF
V gene: TRBV5-1; J gene: TRBJ2-7; D gene: -; CDR3 protein: ASSPTQGQVYEQY
V gene: TRBV15; J gene: TRBJ1-2; D gene: -; CDR3 protein: ATSREPGSYGYT